The entry below describes one TCR beta chain. One junction end disagrees with the germline gene, perhaps due to a read error. This sample is part of a study of CD8 T cells in Susac syndrome. An amount of RNA that ranged from roughly 0.45 to 1 ug was reverse transcribed with random hexamers. TCRdb re-analysed the immunoSEQ multiplex PCR reads in MiXCR, keeping a single row per CDR3 protein. The sample holds around 180,000 distinct CDR3 sequences, over 85% seen once. This CDR3 region has 14 residues. CDR1 ENHRY and CDR2 SYGVKD come from the germline V gene. The sequence derives from a human donor with multiple sclerosis. The specimen was CD4+ T cells from PBMCs. The chain employs TRBV10-3 and TRBJ1-3; D unresolved. This chain's CDR3 is CAISPDVSENTIYF. Written as DNA, the CDR3 is TGTGCCATCAGTCCAGATGTCTCTGAAAACACCATATATTTT.